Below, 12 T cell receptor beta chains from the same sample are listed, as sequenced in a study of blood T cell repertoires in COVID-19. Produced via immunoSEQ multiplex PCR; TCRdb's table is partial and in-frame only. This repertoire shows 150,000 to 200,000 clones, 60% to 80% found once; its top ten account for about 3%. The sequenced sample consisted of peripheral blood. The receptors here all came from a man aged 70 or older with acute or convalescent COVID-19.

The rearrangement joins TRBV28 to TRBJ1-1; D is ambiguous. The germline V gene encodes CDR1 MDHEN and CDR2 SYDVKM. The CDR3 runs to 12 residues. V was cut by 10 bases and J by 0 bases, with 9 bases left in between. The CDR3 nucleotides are TGTGCCACACTCCGTGTGAACACTGAAGCTTTCTTT. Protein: CATLRVNTEAFF.

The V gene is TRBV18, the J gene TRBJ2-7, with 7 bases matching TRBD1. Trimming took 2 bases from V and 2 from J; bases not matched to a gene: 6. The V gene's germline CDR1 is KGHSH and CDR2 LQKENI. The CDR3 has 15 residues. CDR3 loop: CASSPKGGAAYEQYF. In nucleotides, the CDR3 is TGTGCCAGCTCACCAAAAGGGGGCGCGGCCTACGAGCAGTACTTC.

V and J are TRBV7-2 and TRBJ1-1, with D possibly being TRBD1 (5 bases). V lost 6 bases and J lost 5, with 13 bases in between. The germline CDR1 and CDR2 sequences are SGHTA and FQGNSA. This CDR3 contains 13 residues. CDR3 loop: CASSRQGWTEAFF. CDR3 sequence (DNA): TGTGCCAGCAGTCGCCAGGGATGGACTGAAGCTTTCTTT.

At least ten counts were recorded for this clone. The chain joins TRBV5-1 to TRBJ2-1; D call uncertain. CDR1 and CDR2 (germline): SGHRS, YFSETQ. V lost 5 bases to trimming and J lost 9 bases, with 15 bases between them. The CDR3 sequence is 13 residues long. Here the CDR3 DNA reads TGCGCCAGCAGTCCCAGTTCCAATGCTGAGCAGTTCTTC. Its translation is CASSPSSNAEQFF.

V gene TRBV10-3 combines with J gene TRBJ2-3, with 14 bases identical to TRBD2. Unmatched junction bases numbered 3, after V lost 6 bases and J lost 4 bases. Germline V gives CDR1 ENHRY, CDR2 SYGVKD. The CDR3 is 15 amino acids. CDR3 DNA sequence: TGTGCCATCAGGGGGACTAGCGGGAGATCAGATACGCAGTATTTT. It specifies CAIRGTSGRSDTQYF.

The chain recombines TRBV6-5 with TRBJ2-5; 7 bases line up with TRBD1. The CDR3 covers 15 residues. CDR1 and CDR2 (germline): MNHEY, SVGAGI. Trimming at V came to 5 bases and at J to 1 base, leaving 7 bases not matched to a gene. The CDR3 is CASSPGTEIQETQYF. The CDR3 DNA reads TGTGCCAGCAGTCCCGGGACAGAGATCCAAGAGACCCAGTACTTC.

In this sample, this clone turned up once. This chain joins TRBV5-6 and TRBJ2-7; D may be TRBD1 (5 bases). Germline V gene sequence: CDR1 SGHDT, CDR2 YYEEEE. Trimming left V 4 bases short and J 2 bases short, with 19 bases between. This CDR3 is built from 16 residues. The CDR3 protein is CASSPYGQRGTYEQYF. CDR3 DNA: TGTGCCAGCAGCCCCTACGGCCAAAGGGGTACCTACGAGCAGTACTTC.

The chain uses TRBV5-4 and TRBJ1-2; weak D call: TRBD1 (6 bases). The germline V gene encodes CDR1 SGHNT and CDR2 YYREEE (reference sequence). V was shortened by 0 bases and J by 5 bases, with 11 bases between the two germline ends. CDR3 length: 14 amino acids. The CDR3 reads CASSLAGHIYGYTF. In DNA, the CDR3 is TGTGCCAGCAGCTTGGCGGGACACATTTATGGCTACACCTTC. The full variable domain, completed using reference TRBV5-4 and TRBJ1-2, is ETGVTQSPTHLIKTRGQQVTLRCSSQSGHNTVSWYQQALGQGPQFIFQYYREEENGRGNFPPRFSGLQFPNYSSELNVNALELDDSALYLCASSLAGHIYGYTFGSGTRLTVV.

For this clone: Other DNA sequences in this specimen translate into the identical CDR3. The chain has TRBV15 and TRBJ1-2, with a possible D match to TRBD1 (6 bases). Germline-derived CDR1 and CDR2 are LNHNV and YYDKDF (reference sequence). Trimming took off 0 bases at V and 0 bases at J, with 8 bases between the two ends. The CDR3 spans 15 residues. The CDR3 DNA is TGTGCCACCAGCAGAGATCAGGGGTCTAACTATGGCTACACCTTC. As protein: CATSRDQGSNYGYTF. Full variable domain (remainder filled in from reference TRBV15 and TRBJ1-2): DAMVIQNPRYQVTQFGKPVTLSCSQTLNHNVMYWYQQKSSQAPKLLFHYYDKDFNNEADTPDNFQSRRPNTSFCFLDIRSPGLGDTAMYLCATSRDQGSNYGYTFGSGTRLTVV.

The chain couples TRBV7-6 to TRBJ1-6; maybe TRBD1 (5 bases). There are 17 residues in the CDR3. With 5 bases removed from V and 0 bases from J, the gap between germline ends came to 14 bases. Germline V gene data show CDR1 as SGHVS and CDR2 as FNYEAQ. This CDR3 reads CASSEGHLGSYNSPLHF. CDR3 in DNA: TGTGCCAGCAGCGAAGGACACCTGGGCTCCTATAATTCACCCCTCCACTTT.

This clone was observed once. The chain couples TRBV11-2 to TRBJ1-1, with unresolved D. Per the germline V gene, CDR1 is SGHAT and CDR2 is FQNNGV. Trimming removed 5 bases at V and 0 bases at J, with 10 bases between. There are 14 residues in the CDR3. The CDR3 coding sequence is TGTGCCAGCAGCGCCGGGAATATGAACACTGAAGCTTTCTTT. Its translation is CASSAGNMNTEAFF.

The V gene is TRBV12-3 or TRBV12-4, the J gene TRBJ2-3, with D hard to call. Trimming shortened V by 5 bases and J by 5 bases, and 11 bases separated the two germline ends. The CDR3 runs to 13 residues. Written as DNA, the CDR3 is TGTGCCAGCAGTCTATCCGTGAGAGATACGCAGTATTTT. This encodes CASSLSVRDTQYF.